The 26 T cell receptor beta chains listed next were all sequenced from one sample in a study of blood T cell repertoires in COVID-19. The method was immunoSEQ multiplex PCR; TCRdb's version includes in-frame clones alone and lacks a portion of them. The sample carries 150,000 to 200,000 clones, approximately 90% recorded once. Source material: peripheral blood. These receptor sequences come from a woman of 80 years or more in a cohort sampled during active or convalescent COVID-19.

The sample holds a few counts of this clone. The chain combines TRBV5-1 with TRBJ1-5; D remains ambiguous. The CDR3 has 13 amino acids. Looked up from germline, CDR1 is SGHRS and CDR2 is YFSETQ. V was clipped by 2 bases and J by 5 bases, with 8 bases between them. The CDR3 region is CASSFEGDQPQHF. The CDR3 DNA follows: TGCGCCAGCAGCTTCGAGGGTGATCAGCCCCAGCATTTT.

The rearrangement joins TRBV4-3 to TRBJ2-3; weak D call: TRBD2 (6 bases). The germline V gene has CDR1 LGHNA and CDR2 YSLEER. This CDR3 contains 15 residues. V lost 0 bases, J lost 2 bases, and 9 bases lay in between. The CDR3 here is CASSQDQLATDTQYF. The CDR3 nucleotides are TGCGCCAGCAGCCAAGATCAACTAGCCACAGATACGCAGTATTTT.

The chain links TRBV6-1 to TRBJ2-5; the D is unclear. The CDR3 runs to 13 residues. Trimming stripped 0 bases from V and 5 bases from J, with 7 bases between. Looked up from germline, CDR1 is MNHNS and CDR2 is SASEGT. The CDR3: CASSEAFRETQYF. CDR3 DNA: TGTGCCAGCAGTGAAGCGTTCAGGGAGACCCAGTACTTC.

The DNA of the CDR3 is TGTGCCATCAGTGAGGCAGGGAGGACCTATGGCTACACCTTC. Protein: CAISEAGRTYGYTF. The V gene is TRBV10-3, the J gene TRBJ1-2; maybe TRBD1 (5 bases). There are 14 residues in the CDR3. V shed 2 bases and J shed 4 bases, with 11 bases lying between them. CDR1 and CDR2 (germline): ENHRY, SYGVKD.

V is TRBV24-1 and J is TRBJ2-5; 8 nucleotides agree with TRBD2. The J segment lost 5 bases and the V segment lost 3 bases, leaving 4 bases of the junction unmatched. The CDR3 runs to 14 residues. CDR1 KGHDR and CDR2 SFDVKD come from the germline V gene. CDR3 DNA: TGTGCCACCAGTGATAATTCGGGAGGGGAGACCCAGTACTTC. This codes for CATSDNSGGETQYF.

V usage is TRBV27 and J usage is TRBJ2-1, with TRBD2 as a possible D gene (6 bases). Per the germline V gene, CDR1 is MNHEY and CDR2 is SMNVEV (reference sequence). The V gene lost 8 bases and the J gene lost 8 bases, with 22 bases spanning the gap. This CDR3 region has 15 residues. CDR3 amino acids: CASVTFWRDCDEQFF. The CDR3 DNA is TGTGCCAGCGTCACTTTTTGGCGGGACTGCGATGAGCAGTTCTTC.

The CDR3 DNA follows: TGTGCCAGCTGGTTAGGGGCAACTAATGAAAAACTGTTTTTT. Amino acids: CASWLGATNEKLFF. The V call is TRBV5-5, the J call TRBJ1-4; tentatively, D is TRBD1 (5 bases). The V end was cut by 7 bases, the J end by 0 bases, with 10 bases between. This CDR3 comprises 14 residues. The germline V gene encodes CDR1 SGHKS and CDR2 YYEKEE (reference sequence).

The rearrangement uses TRBV5-1 and TRBJ1-1, with TRBD1 matching 9 bases. Per the germline V gene, CDR1 is SGHRS and CDR2 is YFSETQ. The CDR3 is 19 amino acids. With 4 bases clipped from V and 1 base from J, the junction kept 17 bases outside the gene matches. The CDR3 here is CASSPHPIRDRDANTEAFF. As DNA, the CDR3 is TGCGCCAGCAGCCCTCACCCAATCCGGGACAGGGACGCGAACACTGAAGCTTTCTTT.

V usage is TRBV4-1 and J usage is TRBJ1-5; no reliable D call. CDR1 is MGHRA and CDR2 is YSYEKL in the germline V gene. CDR3 length equals 16 residues. Trimming shortened V by 1 base and J by 5 bases, and 15 bases separated the two germline ends. CDR3 in amino acids: CASSQVETLAYQPQHF. CDR3 coding DNA: TGCGCCAGCAGCCAAGTGGAGACCCTAGCATATCAGCCCCAGCATTTT.

The V gene is TRBV18, the J gene TRBJ1-5, with TRBD1 identical over 7 bases. Germline values: CDR1 KGHSH, CDR2 LQKENI. The J segment lost 7 bases and the V segment lost 3 bases, leaving 9 bases of the junction unmatched. This CDR3 is built from 15 residues. CDR3 nucleotide sequence: TGTGCCAGCTCACCGGCCAAGGGGGCTTACCAGCCCCAGCATTTT. As protein: CASSPAKGAYQPQHF.

The J gene is TRBJ2-3, the V gene TRBV7-9; D is perhaps TRBD1 (5 bases). CDR3 length: 18 amino acids. Germline CDR1 SEHNR, CDR2 FQNEAQ (reference sequence). V was shortened by 1 base and J by 1 base, with 18 bases between the two germline ends. The CDR3 is CASSLDLGRAYGTDTQYF. The CDR3 region has the DNA TGTGCCAGCAGCTTAGATTTGGGCAGGGCTTATGGCACAGATACGCAGTATTTT.

This rearrangement joins TRBV4-1 to TRBJ2-2; 11 nucleotides line up with TRBD2. Looked up from germline, CDR1 is MGHRA and CDR2 is YSYEKL. This CDR3 has 16 residues. Trimming removed 4 bases from V and 4 bases from J; junction bases left unmatched: 5. The DNA for the CDR3 is TGCGCCAGCAGCCTACGGACTAGCGGGCTCACCGGGGAGCTGTTTTTT. It codes for CASSLRTSGLTGELFF.

V gene TRBV7-9 combines with J gene TRBJ2-1, with 9 bases fitting TRBD2. This CDR3 is built from 16 residues. With V trimmed by 6 bases and J by 5 bases, 11 bases remained unmatched. The germline V gene has CDR1 SEHNR and CDR2 FQNEAQ (reference sequence). CDR3 sequence: CASSSIAGVSNNEQFF. CDR3 in DNA: TGTGCCAGCAGTTCTATAGCGGGAGTATCGAACAATGAGCAGTTCTTC.

This clone was recorded only once. The rearrangement uses TRBV7-6 and TRBJ1-1; no clear D. Per the germline V gene, CDR1 is SGHVS and CDR2 is FNYEAQ. The length of the CDR3 is 12 residues. The V end was cut by 1 base, the J end by 7 bases, with 7 bases between. The CDR3 is CASSLGGNEAFF. The CDR3 DNA follows: TGTGCCAGCAGCTTAGGCGGCAATGAAGCTTTCTTT.

The rearrangement uses TRBV21-1 and TRBJ1-4. TRBV21-1 is labeled a pseudogene. The CDR3 is 9 residues long. CDR3 amino acids: CVLLEKLFF. The CDR3 nucleotides read TGTGTACTCCTCGAAAAACTGTTTTTT.

The chain employs TRBV29-1 and TRBJ1-1; D might be TRBD1 (5 bases). Germline V lookup: CDR1 SQVTM, CDR2 ANQGSEA. This CDR3 spans 13 amino acids. V was pared by 0 bases and J by 4 bases, with 9 bases between. The CDR3 region is CSVEEWGGTEAFF. The CDR3 DNA reads as TGCAGCGTTGAAGAATGGGGGGGCACTGAAGCTTTCTTT.

The V and J genes are TRBV11-2 and TRBJ1-2; no definite D call. This CDR3 spans 15 amino acids. Trimming cost V 0 bases and J 14 bases, with 22 bases left between them. Germline V gene data show CDR1 as SGHAT and CDR2 as FQNNGV. The CDR3 nucleotides are TGTGCCAGCAGCTTAGATCGAAACCCGGGGAGACATATAACCTTC. Its translation is CASSLDRNPGRHITF.

V gene TRBV24-1 combines with J gene TRBJ2-1; weak D call: TRBD2 (5 bases). The CDR3 length is 18 residues. Germline values: CDR1 KGHDR, CDR2 SFDVKD. V was shortened by 2 bases and J by 0 bases, with 16 bases between the two germline ends. CDR3 coding DNA: TGTGCCACCAGTGATTCCACATCTAGCATGTACTCCTACAATGAGCAGTTCTTC. It yields the protein CATSDSTSSMYSYNEQFF.

This clone was observed a single time. V and J are TRBV12-3 or TRBV12-4 and TRBJ1-1, with a tentative D call TRBD1 (5 bases). Trimming cost V 6 bases and J 4 bases, with 12 bases left between them. The length of the CDR3 is 13 residues. The CDR3 region has the DNA TGTGCCAGCAGCCCTGGGAGGGGCACTGAAGCTTTCTTT. It encodes CASSPGRGTEAFF.

This chain joins TRBV3-1 (or the pseudogene TRBV3-2) and TRBJ2-1, with D maybe TRBD1 (6 bases). The length of the CDR3 is 14 residues. Between the trimmed V and J ends, which lost 4 bases and 3 bases, there was a span of 10 bases. Per the germline V gene, CDR1 is LGHDT and CDR2 is YNNKEL (reference sequence). The CDR3 DNA reads as TGTGCCAGCAGCCTACAGGACAGCTACAATGAGCAGTTCTTC. Protein product: CASSLQDSYNEQFF.

This rearrangement joins TRBV15 to TRBJ2-3; D unresolved. Trimming removed 8 bases from V and 1 base from J, with 13 bases in between. CDR1 and CDR2 (germline): LNHNV, YYDKDF (reference sequence). The length of the CDR3 is 14 residues. The DNA of the CDR3 is TGTGCCACCTCCCTTTTCGCAGGCACAGATACGCAGTATTTT. This gives the protein CATSLFAGTDTQYF. The whole variable domain, filled in from reference TRBV15 and TRBJ2-3, reads DAMVIQNPRYQVTQFGKPVTLSCSQTLNHNVMYWYQQKSSQAPKLLFHYYDKDFNNEADTPDNFQSRRPNTSFCFLDIRSPGLGDTAMYLCATSLFAGTDTQYFGPGTRLTVL.

This clone was picked up a small number of times. Other DNA variants within this sample encode the same CDR3. V is TRBV7-6 and J is TRBJ1-6, with TRBD1 identical over 8 bases. In germline, CDR1 is SGHVS, CDR2 FNYEAQ. Trimming at V came to 1 base and at J to 10 bases, leaving 15 bases not matched to a gene. This CDR3 has 18 amino acids. The DNA of the CDR3 is TGTGCCAGCAGCTTAGTGGGCCCCACAGGGGGAATAGAGTCACCCCTCCACTTT. It yields the protein CASSLVGPTGGIESPLHF.

CDR3 coding DNA: TGTGCCAGTAGTATTGGAGATCAAGAGACCCAGTACTTC. Its translation: CASSIGDQETQYF. The rearrangement links TRBV19 to TRBJ2-5; no reliable D call. V shed 3 bases and J shed 2 bases, with 7 bases lying between them. In germline, CDR1 is LNHDA, CDR2 SQIVND (reference sequence). This CDR3 contains 13 residues.

This clone was picked up a small number of times. The rearrangement uses TRBV6-5 and TRBJ1-4, with 10 positions matching TRBD1. The CDR3 runs to 14 residues. Germline-derived CDR1 and CDR2 are MNHEY and SVGAGI. The V and J ends lost 7 bases and 7 bases, in that order; junction bases with no gene match: 6. CDR3 DNA sequence: TGTGCCAGCACCGCCGGGACAGGGGCTGAAAAACTGTTTTTT. Its translation: CASTAGTGAEKLFF.

The rearrangement links TRBV4-1 to TRBJ2-7, with D perhaps TRBD2 (6 bases). V was clipped by 0 bases and J by 4 bases, with 13 bases between them. Germline values: CDR1 MGHRA, CDR2 YSYEKL. CDR3 length: 15 amino acids. CDR3 bases: TGCGCCAGCAGCCAAGAATTACCCCGGGGGTACGAGCAGTACTTC. Its protein is CASSQELPRGYEQYF.

This chain uses TRBV19 with TRBJ1-2, with 8 bases lining up with TRBD1. J gave up 5 bases and V 9 bases, and 8 bases lay outside the gene matches. Germline loops: CDR1 LNHDA, CDR2 SQIVND (reference sequence). There are 13 residues in the CDR3. The CDR3 is CASGQGALYGYTF. The CDR3 nucleotides are TGTGCCAGCGGACAGGGTGCGTTGTATGGCTACACCTTC.